Here is one T cell receptor beta chain with its context. This entry comes from a study of shared clonotypes between healthy human individuals. Looked up from germline, CDR1 is SGHTA and CDR2 is FQGTGA. Trimming cost V 5 bases and J 9 bases; bases outside gene matches: 4. The CDR3 covers 12 residues. On sorted subsets, replicate PCRs used roughly 220 ng DNA, or 31,000 or so T cell genomes. Clones were sequenced by immunoSEQ multiplex PCR, and TCRdb holds only the in-frame ones, with some missing. The sample has 1,500,000 or so clones, 97% to 99% seen once. This chain connects TRBV7-3 to TRBJ2-1, with TRBD1 identical over 7 bases. The receptor was isolated from a man aged 30 to 39 in good health. Source material: naive CD4+ T cells sorted from blood. This sample's subset: CD45RA+ positively selected. The CDR3 DNA follows: TGTGCCAGCAGCGCAACAGGGGCTGAGCAGTTCTTC. This gives the protein CASSATGAEQFF.